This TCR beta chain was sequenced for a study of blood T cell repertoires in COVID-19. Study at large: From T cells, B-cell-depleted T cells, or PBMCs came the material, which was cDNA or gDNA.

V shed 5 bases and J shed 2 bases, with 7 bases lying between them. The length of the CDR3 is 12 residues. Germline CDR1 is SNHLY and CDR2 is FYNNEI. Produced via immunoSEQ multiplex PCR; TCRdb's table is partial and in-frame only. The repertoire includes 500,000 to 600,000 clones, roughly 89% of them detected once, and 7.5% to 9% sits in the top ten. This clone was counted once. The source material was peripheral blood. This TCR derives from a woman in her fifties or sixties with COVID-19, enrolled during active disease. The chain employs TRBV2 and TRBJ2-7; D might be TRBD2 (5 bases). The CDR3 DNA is TGTGCCAGCAGTACCGGGACCTACGAGCAGTACTTC. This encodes CASSTGTYEQYF.